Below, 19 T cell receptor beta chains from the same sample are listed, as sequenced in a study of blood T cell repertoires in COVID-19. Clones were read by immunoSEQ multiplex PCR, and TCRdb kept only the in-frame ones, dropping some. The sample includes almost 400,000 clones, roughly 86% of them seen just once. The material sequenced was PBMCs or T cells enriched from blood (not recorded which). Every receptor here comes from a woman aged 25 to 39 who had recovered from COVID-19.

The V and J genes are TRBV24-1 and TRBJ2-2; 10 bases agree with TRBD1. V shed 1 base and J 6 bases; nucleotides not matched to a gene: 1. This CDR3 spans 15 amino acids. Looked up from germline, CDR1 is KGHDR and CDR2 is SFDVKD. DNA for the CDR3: TGTGCCACCAGTGATTTCGGACAGGGGGCCGGGGAGCTGTTTTTT. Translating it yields CATSDFGQGAGELFF.

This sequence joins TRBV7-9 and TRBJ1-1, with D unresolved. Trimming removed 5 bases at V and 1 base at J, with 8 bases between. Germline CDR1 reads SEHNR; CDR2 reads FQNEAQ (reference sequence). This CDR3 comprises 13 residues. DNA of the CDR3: TGTGCCAGCAGCCAAGGAGGGAACACTGAAGCTTTCTTT. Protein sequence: CASSQGGNTEAFF.

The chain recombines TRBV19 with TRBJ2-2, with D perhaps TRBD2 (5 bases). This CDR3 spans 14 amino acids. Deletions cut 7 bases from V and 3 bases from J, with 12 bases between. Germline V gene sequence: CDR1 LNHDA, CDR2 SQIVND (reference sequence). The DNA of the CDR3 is TGTGCCAGTACCGTACAAGCGGACACCGGGGAGCTGTTTTTT. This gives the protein CASTVQADTGELFF.

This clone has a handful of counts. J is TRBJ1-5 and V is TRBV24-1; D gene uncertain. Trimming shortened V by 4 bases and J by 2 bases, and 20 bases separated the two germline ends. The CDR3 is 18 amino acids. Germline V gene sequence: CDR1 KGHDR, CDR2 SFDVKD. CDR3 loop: CATSDSTPRGSGNQPQHF. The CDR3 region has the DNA TGTGCCACCAGTGACTCGACCCCCCGGGGTTCGGGCAATCAGCCCCAGCATTTT.

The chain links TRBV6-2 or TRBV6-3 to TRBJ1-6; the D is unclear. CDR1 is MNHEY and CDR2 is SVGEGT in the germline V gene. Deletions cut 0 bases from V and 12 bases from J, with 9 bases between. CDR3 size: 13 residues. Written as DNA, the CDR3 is TGTGCCAGCAGTTACTCCCCAGTCCGACCCCTCCACTTT. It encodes CASSYSPVRPLHF.

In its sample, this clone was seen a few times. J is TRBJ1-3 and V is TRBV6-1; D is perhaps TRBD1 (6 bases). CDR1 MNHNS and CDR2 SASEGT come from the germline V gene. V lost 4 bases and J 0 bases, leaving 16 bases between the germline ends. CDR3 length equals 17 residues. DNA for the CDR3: TGTGCCAGCAGTGCTAACCTGGGACAATACTCTGGAAACACCATATATTTT. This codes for CASSANLGQYSGNTIYF.

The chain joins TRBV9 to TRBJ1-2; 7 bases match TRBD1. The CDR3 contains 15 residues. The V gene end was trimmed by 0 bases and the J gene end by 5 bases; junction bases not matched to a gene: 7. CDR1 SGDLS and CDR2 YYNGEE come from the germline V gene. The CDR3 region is CASSVAFGTAYGYTF. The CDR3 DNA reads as TGTGCCAGCAGCGTAGCTTTCGGGACAGCTTATGGCTACACCTTC.

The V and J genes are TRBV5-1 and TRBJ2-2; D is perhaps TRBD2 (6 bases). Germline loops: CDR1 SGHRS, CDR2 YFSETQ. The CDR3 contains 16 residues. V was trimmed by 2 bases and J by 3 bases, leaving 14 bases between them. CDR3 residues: CASSFVSRGDTGELFF. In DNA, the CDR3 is TGCGCCAGCAGCTTCGTGTCCCGCGGGGACACCGGGGAGCTGTTTTTT.

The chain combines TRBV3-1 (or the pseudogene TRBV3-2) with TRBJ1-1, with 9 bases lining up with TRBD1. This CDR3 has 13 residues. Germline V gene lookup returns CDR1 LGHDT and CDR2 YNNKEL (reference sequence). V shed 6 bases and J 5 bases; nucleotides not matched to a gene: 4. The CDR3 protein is CASSSTGGTEAFF. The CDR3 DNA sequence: TGTGCCAGCAGTTCGACAGGGGGAACTGAAGCTTTCTTT.

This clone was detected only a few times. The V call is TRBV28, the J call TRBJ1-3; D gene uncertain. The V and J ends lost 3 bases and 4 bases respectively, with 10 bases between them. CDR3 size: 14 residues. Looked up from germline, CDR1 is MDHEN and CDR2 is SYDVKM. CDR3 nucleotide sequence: TGTGCCAGCAGTTTCCGGGGTACAGGAAACACCATATATTTT. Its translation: CASSFRGTGNTIYF.

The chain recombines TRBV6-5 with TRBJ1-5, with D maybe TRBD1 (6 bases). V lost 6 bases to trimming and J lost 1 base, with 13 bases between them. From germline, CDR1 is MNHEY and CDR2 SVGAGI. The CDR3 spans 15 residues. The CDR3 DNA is TGTGCCAGCAGCACAGGGCGGATCAGCAATCAGCCCCAGCATTTT. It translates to CASSTGRISNQPQHF.

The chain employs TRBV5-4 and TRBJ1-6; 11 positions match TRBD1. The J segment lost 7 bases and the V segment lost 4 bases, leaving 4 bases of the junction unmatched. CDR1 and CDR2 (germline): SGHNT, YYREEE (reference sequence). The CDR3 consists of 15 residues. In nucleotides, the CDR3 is TGTGCCAGCAGCCACCGGACAGGGGGCAATTCACCCCTCCACTTT. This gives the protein CASSHRTGGNSPLHF.

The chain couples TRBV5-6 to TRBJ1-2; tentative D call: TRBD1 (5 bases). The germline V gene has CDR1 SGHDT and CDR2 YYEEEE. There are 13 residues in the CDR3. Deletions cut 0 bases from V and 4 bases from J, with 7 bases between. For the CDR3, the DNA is TGTGCCAGCAGCTTGGGAAGGGGCTATGGCTACACCTTC. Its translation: CASSLGRGYGYTF.

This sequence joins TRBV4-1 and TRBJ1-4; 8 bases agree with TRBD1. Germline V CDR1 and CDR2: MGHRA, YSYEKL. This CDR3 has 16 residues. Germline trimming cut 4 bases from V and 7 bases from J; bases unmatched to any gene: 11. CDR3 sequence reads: CASSPIGQGPSEKLFF. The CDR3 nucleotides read TGCGCCAGCAGCCCGATTGGACAGGGTCCCAGTGAAAAACTGTTTTTT.

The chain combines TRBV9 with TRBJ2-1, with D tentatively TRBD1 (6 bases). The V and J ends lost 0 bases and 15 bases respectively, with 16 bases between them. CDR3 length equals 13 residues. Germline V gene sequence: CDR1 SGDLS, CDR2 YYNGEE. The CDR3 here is CASSVEGNWGLFF. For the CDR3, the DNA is TGTGCCAGCAGCGTAGAAGGCAACTGGGGGCTGTTCTTC. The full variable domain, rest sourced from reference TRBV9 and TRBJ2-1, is DSGVTQTPKHLITATGQRVTLRCSPRSGDLSVYWYQQSLDQGLQFLIQYYNGEERAKGNILERFSAQQFPDLHSELNLSSLELGDSALYFCASSVEGNWGLFFGPGTRLTVL.

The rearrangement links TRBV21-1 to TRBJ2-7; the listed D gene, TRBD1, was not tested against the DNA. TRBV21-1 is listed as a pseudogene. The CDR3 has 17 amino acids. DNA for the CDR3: TGTGCCAGCAGCAAAGTAAGGGGACAGGCAACAAACTACGAGCAGTACTTC. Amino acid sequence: CASSKVRGQATNYEQYF.

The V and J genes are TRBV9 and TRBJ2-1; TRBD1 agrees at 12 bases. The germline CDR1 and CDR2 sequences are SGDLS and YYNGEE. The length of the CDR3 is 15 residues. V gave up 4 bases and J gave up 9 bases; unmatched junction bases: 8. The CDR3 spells CASSHPRDRGPEQFF. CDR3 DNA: TGTGCCAGCAGCCACCCCCGGGACAGGGGGCCTGAGCAGTTCTTC.

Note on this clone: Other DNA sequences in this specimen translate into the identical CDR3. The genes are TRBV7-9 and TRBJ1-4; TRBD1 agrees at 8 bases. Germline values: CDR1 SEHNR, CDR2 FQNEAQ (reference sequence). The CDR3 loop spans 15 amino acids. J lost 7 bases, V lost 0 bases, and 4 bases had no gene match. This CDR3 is CASSLAGQGGEKLFF. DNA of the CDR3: TGTGCCAGCAGCTTAGCTGGACAGGGAGGTGAAAAACTGTTTTTT.

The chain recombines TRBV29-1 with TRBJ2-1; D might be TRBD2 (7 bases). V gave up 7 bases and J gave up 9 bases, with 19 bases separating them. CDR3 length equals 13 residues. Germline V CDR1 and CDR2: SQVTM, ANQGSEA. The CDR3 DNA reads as TGCAGCGCCGAAAAAGGCGGGGGCGGTGAGCAGTTCTTC. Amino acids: CSAEKGGGGEQFF.